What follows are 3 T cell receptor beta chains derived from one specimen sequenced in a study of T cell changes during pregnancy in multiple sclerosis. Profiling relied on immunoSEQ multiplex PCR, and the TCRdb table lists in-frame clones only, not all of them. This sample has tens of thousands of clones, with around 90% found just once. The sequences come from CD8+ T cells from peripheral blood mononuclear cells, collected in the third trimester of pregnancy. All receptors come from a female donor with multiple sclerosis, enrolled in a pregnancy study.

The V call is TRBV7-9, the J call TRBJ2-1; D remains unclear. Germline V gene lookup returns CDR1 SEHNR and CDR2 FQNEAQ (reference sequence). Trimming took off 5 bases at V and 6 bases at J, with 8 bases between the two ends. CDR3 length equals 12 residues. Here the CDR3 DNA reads TGTGCCAGCAGCCAAAATAGCAATGAGCAGTTCTTC. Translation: CASSQNSNEQFF.

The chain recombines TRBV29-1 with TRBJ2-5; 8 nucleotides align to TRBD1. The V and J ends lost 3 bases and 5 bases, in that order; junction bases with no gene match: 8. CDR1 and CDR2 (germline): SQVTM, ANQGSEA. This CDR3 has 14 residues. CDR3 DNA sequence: TGCAGCGTTGACGGGCAGGGGGCGGGGGAGACCCAGTACTTC. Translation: CSVDGQGAGETQYF.

The DNA for the CDR3 is TGTGCCTGGAGTGCTAGCGCAACCTACGAGCAGTACTTC. Protein: CAWSASATYEQYF. This chain uses TRBV30 with TRBJ2-7; D might be TRBD2 (6 bases). V was shortened by 1 base and J by 2 bases, with 9 bases between the two germline ends. This CDR3 has 13 amino acids. Germline-derived CDR1 and CDR2 are GTSNPN and SVGIG (reference sequence).